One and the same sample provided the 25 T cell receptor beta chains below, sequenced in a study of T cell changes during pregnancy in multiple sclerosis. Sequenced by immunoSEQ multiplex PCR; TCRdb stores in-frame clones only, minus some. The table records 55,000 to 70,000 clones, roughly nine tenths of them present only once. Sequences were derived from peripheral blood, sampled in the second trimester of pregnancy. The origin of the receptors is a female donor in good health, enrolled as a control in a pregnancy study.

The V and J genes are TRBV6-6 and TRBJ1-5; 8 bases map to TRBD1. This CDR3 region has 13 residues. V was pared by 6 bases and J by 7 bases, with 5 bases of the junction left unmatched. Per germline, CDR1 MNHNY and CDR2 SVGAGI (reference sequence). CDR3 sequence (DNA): TGTGCCAGCAGCGGACAGGGCTCCCAGCCCCAGCATTTT. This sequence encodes CASSGQGSQPQHF.

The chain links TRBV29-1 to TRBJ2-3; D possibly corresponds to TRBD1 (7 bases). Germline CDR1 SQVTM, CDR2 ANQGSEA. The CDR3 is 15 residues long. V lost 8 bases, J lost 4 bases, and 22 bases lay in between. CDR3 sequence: CSMRQGSEGADTQYF. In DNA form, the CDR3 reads TGCAGCATGCGACAGGGCTCGGAGGGAGCAGATACGCAGTATTTT.

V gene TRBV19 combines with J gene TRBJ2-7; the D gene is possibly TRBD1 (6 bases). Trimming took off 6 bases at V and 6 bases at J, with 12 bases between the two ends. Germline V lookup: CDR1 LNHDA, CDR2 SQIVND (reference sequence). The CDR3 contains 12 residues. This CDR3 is CASSMTGLEQYF. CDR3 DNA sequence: TGTGCCAGTAGCATGACAGGACTCGAGCAGTACTTC.

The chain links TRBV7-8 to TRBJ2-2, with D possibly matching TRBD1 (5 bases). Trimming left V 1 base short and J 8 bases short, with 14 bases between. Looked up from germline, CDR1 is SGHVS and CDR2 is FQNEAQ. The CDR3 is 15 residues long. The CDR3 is CASSLESDGAGELFF. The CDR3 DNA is TGTGCCAGCAGCTTAGAATCGGATGGGGCTGGGGAGCTGTTTTTT.

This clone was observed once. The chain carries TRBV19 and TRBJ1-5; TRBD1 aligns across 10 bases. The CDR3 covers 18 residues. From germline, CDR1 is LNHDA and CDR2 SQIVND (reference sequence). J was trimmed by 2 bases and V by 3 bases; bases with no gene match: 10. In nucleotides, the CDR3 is TGTGCCAGTAGTATCCGGGGACAGGGGAAGTTCGGCAATCAGCCCCAGCATTTT. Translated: CASSIRGQGKFGNQPQHF.

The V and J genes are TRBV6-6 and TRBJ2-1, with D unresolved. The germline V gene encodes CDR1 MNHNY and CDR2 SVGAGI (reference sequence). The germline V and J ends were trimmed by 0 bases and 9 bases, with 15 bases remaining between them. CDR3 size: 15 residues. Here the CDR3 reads CASSYSKEGVSEQFF. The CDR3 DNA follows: TGTGCCAGCAGTTACTCGAAGGAAGGAGTGAGTGAGCAGTTCTTC.

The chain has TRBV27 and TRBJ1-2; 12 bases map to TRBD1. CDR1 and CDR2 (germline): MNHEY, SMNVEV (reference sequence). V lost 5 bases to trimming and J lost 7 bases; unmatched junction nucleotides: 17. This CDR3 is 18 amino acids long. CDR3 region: CASSKRTRDRGQESGYTF. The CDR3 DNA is TGTGCCAGCAGTAAGAGGACTCGGGACAGGGGGCAAGAGAGTGGCTACACCTTC.

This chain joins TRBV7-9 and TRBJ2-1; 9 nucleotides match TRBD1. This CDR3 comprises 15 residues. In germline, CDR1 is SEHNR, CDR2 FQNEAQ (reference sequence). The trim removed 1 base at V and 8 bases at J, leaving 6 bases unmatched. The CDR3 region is CASSLVGTGFHEQFF. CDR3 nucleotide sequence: TGTGCCAGCAGCTTAGTAGGGACAGGGTTCCATGAGCAGTTCTTC.

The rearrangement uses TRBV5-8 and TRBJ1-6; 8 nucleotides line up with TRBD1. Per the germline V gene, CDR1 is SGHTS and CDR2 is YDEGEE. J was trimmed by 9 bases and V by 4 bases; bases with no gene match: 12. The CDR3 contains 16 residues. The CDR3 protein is CASSQTGAGLFSPLHF. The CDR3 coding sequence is TGTGCCAGCAGCCAGACAGGGGCGGGCTTGTTTTCACCCCTCCACTTT. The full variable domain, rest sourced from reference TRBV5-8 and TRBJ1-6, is EAGVTQSPTHLIKTRGQQATLRCSPISGHTSVYWYQQALGLGLQFLLWYDEGEERNRGNFPPRFSGRQFPNYSSELNVNALELEDSALYLCASSQTGAGLFSPLHFGNGTRLTVT.

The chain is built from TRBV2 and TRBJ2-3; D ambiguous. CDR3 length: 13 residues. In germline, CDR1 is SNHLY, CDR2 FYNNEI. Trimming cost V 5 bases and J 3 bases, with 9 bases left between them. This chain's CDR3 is CASSWQATDTQYF. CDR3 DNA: TGTGCCAGCAGTTGGCAGGCTACAGATACGCAGTATTTT.

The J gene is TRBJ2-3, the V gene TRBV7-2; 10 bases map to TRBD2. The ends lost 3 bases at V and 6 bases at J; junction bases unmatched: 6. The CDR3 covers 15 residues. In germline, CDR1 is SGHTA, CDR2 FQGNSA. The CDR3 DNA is TGTGCCAGCAGCTTGGCCGGGACTAGCGTCGATACGCAGTATTTT. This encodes CASSLAGTSVDTQYF.

CDR3 residues: CASSESSGISEQYF. The CDR3 DNA sequence: TGTGCCAGCAGTGAGAGTAGCGGGATCTCCGAGCAGTACTTC. The chain combines TRBV6-1 with TRBJ2-5; 8 bases align to TRBD2. The J call may be faulty, since TRBJ2-7 better matches the DNA end. The CDR3 is made up of 14 amino acids. Germline V gives CDR1 MNHNS, CDR2 SASEGT.

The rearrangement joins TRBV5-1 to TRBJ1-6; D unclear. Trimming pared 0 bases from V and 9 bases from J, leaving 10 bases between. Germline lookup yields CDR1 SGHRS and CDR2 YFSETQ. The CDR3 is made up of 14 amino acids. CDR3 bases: TGCGCCAGCAGCTTGGGACCAGCGGGTTCACCCCTCCACTTT. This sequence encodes CASSLGPAGSPLHF.

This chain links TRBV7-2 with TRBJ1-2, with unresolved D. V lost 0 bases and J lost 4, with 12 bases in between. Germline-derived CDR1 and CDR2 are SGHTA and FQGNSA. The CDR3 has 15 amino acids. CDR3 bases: TGTGCCAGCAGCTTAGCGCGGGAGATGACCTATGGCTACACCTTC. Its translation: CASSLAREMTYGYTF. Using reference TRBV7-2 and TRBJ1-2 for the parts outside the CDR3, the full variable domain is GAGVSQSPSNKVTEKGKDVELRCDPISGHTALYWYRQSLGQGLEFLIYFQGNSAPDKSGLPSDRFSAERTGGSVSTLTIQRTQQEDSAVYLCASSLAREMTYGYTFGSGTRLTVV.

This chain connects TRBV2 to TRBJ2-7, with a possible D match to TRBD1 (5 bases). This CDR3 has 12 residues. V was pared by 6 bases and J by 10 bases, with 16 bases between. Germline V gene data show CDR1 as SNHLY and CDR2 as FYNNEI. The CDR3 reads CASSDLRRTQYF. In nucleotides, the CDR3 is TGTGCCAGCAGCGATCTGAGGCGGACACAGTACTTC.

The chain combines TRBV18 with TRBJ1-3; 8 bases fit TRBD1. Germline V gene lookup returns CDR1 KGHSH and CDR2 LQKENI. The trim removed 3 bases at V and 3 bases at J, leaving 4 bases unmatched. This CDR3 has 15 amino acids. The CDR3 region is CASSPLTGDGNTIYF. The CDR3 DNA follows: TGTGCCAGCTCACCCCTGACAGGGGATGGAAACACCATATATTTT.

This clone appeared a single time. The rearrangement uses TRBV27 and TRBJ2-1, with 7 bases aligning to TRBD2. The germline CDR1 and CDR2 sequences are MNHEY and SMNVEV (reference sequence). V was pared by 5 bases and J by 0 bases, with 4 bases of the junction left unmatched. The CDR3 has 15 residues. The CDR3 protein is CASSIGGSSYNEQFF. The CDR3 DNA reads TGTGCCAGCAGTATCGGGGGGAGCTCCTACAATGAGCAGTTCTTC.

The CDR3 sequence is CAISGGRGDTDTQYF. Written as DNA, the CDR3 is TGTGCCATCAGTGGGGGGCGGGGGGACACAGATACGCAGTATTTT. The chain recombines TRBV10-3 with TRBJ2-3, with 8 bases identical to TRBD2. The CDR3 has 15 amino acids. Losses at the gene ends were 4 bases for V and 2 bases for J; bases not matched to a gene: 5. Germline V gene data show CDR1 as ENHRY and CDR2 as SYGVKD.

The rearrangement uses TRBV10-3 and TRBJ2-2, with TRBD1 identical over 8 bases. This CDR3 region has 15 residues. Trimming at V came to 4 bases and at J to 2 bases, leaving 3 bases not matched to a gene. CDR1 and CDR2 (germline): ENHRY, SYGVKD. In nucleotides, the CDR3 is TGTGCCATCAGTGGGACAGGGTCCAACACCGGGGAGCTGTTTTTT. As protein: CAISGTGSNTGELFF.

The CDR3 protein is CASSRRTSGRTGELFF. CDR3 DNA: TGTGCCAGTAGTCGTCGGACTAGCGGGAGAACCGGGGAGCTGTTTTTT. The chain combines TRBV19 with TRBJ2-2; TRBD2 aligns across 13 bases. Trimming took 5 bases from V and 5 from J; bases not matched to a gene: 5. The CDR3 has 16 residues. CDR1 and CDR2 (germline): LNHDA, SQIVND (reference sequence).

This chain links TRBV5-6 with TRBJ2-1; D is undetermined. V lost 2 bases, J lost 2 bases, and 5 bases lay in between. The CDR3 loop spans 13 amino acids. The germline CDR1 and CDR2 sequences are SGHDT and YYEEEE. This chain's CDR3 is CASSFEAYNEQFF. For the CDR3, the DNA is TGTGCCAGCAGCTTTGAGGCCTACAATGAGCAGTTCTTC.

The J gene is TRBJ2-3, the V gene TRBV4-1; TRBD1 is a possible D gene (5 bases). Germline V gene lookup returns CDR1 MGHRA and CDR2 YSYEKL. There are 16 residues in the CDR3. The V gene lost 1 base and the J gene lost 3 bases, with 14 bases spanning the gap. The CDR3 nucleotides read TGCGCCAGCAGCCAAGGGGCCTTCAGGGCTACAGATACGCAGTATTTT. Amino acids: CASSQGAFRATDTQYF.

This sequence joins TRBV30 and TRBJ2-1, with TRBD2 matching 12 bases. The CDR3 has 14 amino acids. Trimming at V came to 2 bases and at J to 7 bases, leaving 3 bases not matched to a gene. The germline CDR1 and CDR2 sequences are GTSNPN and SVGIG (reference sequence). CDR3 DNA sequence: TGTGCCTGGAGTCGGACTAGCGGGATGAATGAGCAGTTCTTC. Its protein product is CAWSRTSGMNEQFF.

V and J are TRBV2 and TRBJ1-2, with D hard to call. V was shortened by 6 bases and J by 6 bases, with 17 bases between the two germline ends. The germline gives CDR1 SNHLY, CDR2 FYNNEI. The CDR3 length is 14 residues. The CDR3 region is CASSDTRQADGYTF. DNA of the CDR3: TGTGCCAGCAGCGACACTAGACAAGCTGATGGCTACACCTTC.

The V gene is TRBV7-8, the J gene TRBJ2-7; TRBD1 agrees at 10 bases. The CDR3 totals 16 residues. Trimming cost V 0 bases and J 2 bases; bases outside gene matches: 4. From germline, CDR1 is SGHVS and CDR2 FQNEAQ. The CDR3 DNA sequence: TGTGCCAGCAGCTTAGCGCGAGGACAGGGGGCCTACGAGCAGTACTTC. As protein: CASSLARGQGAYEQYF.